The text below deals with one T cell receptor (beta chain). These data originate in a study of T cells in localized non-small cell lung cancer. Clones were read by immunoSEQ multiplex PCR, and TCRdb kept only the in-frame ones, dropping some. The table shows about 3,000 clones, with approximately 20% occurring only once. This CDR3 contains 14 residues. This TCR came from a man between 40 and 70 years old with stage I squamous cell lung carcinoma. The sample was lung tumor tissue, taken before any cancer treatment. The chain combines TRBV1 with TRBJ2-2; the table assigns TRBD1, which was not confirmed against the DNA. TRBV1 constitutes a pseudogene. The CDR3 DNA is TGCGCCAGCAGCTACGACAGGGGCACCGGGGAGCTGTTTTTT. This gives the protein CASSYDRGTGELFF.